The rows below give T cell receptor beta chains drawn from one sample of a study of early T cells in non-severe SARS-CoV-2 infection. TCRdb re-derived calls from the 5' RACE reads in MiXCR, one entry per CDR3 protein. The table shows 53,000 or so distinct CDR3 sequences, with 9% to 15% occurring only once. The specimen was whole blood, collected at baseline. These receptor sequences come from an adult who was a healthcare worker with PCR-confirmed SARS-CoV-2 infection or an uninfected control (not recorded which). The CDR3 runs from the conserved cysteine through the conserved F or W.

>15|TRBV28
CASSPDSSGANVLTF
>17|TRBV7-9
CASSLLVAGGPGNEQFF
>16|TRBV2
CASSVNSRVPYNEQFF
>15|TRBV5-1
CASSPGQGPTYEQYF
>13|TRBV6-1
CASLAGGYNEQFF
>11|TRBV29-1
CSVTGVETQYF
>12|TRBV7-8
CASRLDQETQYF
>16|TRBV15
CATSRGRAGVFDEQFF
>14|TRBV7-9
CASSPNPSGNTIYF
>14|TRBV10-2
CASSRTGSTDTQYF
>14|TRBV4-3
CASSQVGGMTEAFF
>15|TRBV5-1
CASSLRPGTAYGYTF
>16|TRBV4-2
CASSQGGLAEYNEQFF
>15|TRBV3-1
CASSQGPQVSYEQFF
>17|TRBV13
CASSSDYSGRARNTQYF
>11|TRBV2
CASMDNYEQYF
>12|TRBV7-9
CASSLDKHTQYF
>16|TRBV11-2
CASSPLRGRSYNEQFF
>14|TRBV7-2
CASTRASPADTQYF
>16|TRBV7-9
CASSTPGDSQGNEQFF
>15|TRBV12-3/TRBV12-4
CASSSRQGAVRGYTF
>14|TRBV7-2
CASSLGVATHGYTF